The subject of this entry is one T cell receptor beta chain. The sample is drawn from a study of blood T cell repertoires in COVID-19. Repertoires were generated with immunoSEQ multiplex PCR, while TCRdb's copy carries only in-frame clones and drops some. The sample has around 70,000 clones; under 95% are singletons. This CDR3 has 17 amino acids. Between the trimmed V and J ends, which lost 3 bases and 0 bases, there was a span of 16 bases. CDR1 is KGHSH and CDR2 is LQKENI in the germline V gene. What was sequenced was peripheral blood. The gene calls are TRBV18 and TRBJ2-3, with D possibly matching TRBD2 (6 bases). This clonotype was sampled from a man aged 45-65 years with acute or convalescent COVID-19. For the CDR3, the DNA is TGTGCCAGCTCACCCTTACTAGCTCGTCAAAGCACAGATACGCAGTATTTT. This translates into CASSPLLARQSTDTQYF.